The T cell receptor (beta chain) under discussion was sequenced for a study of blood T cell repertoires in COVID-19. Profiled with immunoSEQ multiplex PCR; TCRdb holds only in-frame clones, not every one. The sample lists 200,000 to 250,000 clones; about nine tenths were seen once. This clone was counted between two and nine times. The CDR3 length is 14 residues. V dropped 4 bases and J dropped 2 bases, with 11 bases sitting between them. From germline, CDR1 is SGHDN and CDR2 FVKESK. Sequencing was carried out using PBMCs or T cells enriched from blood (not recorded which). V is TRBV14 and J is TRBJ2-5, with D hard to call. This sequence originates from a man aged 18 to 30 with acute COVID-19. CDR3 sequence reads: CASSLLVLQETQYF. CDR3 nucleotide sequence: TGTGCCAGCAGCCTACTGGTTTTGCAAGAGACCCAGTACTTC.